This is a list of T cell receptor beta chains from one sample in a study of shared clonotypes between healthy human individuals. Sequencing used immunoSEQ multiplex PCR; TCRdb keeps in-frame clones, though not all of them. Altogether more than 2,000,000 clones are present, just over 90% being singletons, with the ten largest covering 0.35% to 0.5%. The source material was naive CD4+ T cells from PBMCs. These receptors all come from a man aged 18-30 years in good health. Some clones in this sample may be carry-over from other donors' samples. Both conserved end residues are part of each CDR3. The D gene is left open where the match is weak. For some rows the clone size is stated as once, few or many, or as a class when expanded; others skip it.

j_gene	abundance	v_gene	d_gene	CDR3nt	CDR3aa
TRBJ2-3	.	TRBV4-3	.	TGCGCCAGCAGCCAGGCCTTGGGAGATACGCAGTATTTT	CASSQALGDTQYF
TRBJ2-7	.	TRBV6-6	.	TGTGCCAGCAGCCAACGACGGGGCCCCGAGCAGTACTTC	CASSQRRGPEQYF
TRBJ2-2	.	TRBV25-1	.	TGTGCCAGCAGCCCCGATCGAGAGTCCGGGGAGCTGTTTTTT	CASSPDRESGELFF
TRBJ2-3	.	TRBV11-2	.	TGTGCCAGCAGCTTAGACGGGGTCCCGAGGACGCAGTATTTT	CASSLDGVPRTQYF
TRBJ2-5	.	TRBV28	.	TGTGCCAGCAGTTTCTGGGGGCAGACCCAGTACTTC	CASSFWGQTQYF
TRBJ1-4	.	TRBV7-2	.	TGTGCCAGCAGCTTGGATTGGGGTTTTAATGAAAAACTGTTTTTT	CASSLDWGFNEKLFF
TRBJ2-7	.	TRBV10-1	.	TGCGCCAGCAGTGAGTCGATCTCCCAGCCCTACGAGCAGTACTTC	CASSESISQPYEQYF
TRBJ2-2	once	TRBV4-1	TRBD2	TGCGCCAGCAGCCAAGATAGGTGGGAGGGCGAGGCCGGGGAGCTGTTTTTT	CASSQDRWEGEAGELFF
TRBJ2-1	.	TRBV15	.	TGTGCCACCAGCAGAGTGGCGGTTGGGGGACTTGAGCAGTTCTTC	CATSRVAVGGLEQFF
TRBJ2-7	.	TRBV19	.	TGTGCCAGTAGTATCCTCGGGACCCCGGGCCGGGAGCAGTACTTC	CASSILGTPGREQYF
TRBJ2-6	.	TRBV6-5	.	TGTGCCAGCAGTTACGTTCGGCCCTCTGGGGCCAACGTCCTGACTTTC	CASSYVRPSGANVLTF
TRBJ1-4	.	TRBV30	.	TGTGCCTGGGCTCACCAGCGAGAAAAACTGTTTTTT	CAWAHQREKLFF
TRBJ2-7	.	TRBV7-9	.	TGTGCCAGCAGCCTGGGCCATCAGCTCCACGAGCAGTACTTC	CASSLGHQLHEQYF
TRBJ2-5	once	TRBV25-1	.	TGTGCCAGCAGTGATCTGGAGACCCAGTACTTC	CASSDLETQYF
TRBJ1-3	.	TRBV5-1	.	TGCGCCAGCCGGGAGCCTGGAAACACCATATATTTT	CASREPGNTIYF
TRBJ2-2	.	TRBV11-2	.	TGTGCCAGCAGCCCCCAAAACTTCCAAAGTGGGGAGCTGTTTTTT	CASSPQNFQSGELFF
TRBJ2-3	once	TRBV11-2	.	TGTGCCAGCAGCTTAGATCGAGTCACAGATACGCAGTATTTT	CASSLDRVTDTQYF
TRBJ1-2	.	TRBV5-4	.	TGTGCCAGCAGCTTGGCCCGGGAGAACTGGGGCTACACCTTC	CASSLARENWGYTF
TRBJ2-3	.	TRBV7-3	TRBD2	TGTGCCAGCAGTCAACCTGGGAGGGACACAGATACGCAGTATTTT	CASSQPGRDTDTQYF
TRBJ1-2	.	TRBV4-3	.	TGCGCCAGCAGCCAAGATTTCAGTAACTATGGCTACACCTTC	CASSQDFSNYGYTF
TRBJ1-1	.	TRBV29-1	.	TGCAGCGTTGTACTACAGCGTGAAGCTTTCTTT	CSVVLQREAFF
TRBJ1-3	.	TRBV4-2	.	TGTGCCAGCAGCCAAGTGAGCCCTACTAAAAACACCATATATTTT	CASSQVSPTKNTIYF
TRBJ2-7	.	TRBV7-6	.	TGTGCCAGCAGCTTGGATCCCCCGGGACTTAGCTACGAGCAGTACTTC	CASSLDPPGLSYEQYF
TRBJ2-7	.	TRBV9	.	TGTGCCAGCAGCGTAGGCGACGCGAGGCTGTACGAGCAGTACTTC	CASSVGDARLYEQYF
TRBJ2-7	.	TRBV7-2	TRBD2	TGTGCCAGCAGCCGAAGCTGGCCTAGCGGGGGGTCTTACGAGCAGTACTTC	CASSRSWPSGGSYEQYF
TRBJ1-4	.	TRBV19	.	TGTGCCAGTAGTCCCTTGGGCTCCCAGAGTGAAAAACTGTTTTTT	CASSPLGSQSEKLFF
TRBJ2-7	.	TRBV6-1	TRBD2	TGTGCCAGCAGTGAAGCTGGGACTAGGGGCTACGAGCAGTACTTC	CASSEAGTRGYEQYF
TRBJ1-5	.	TRBV2	.	TGTGCCAGCTCGCCCGCTTCGCCCCATCAGCCCCAGCATTTT	CASSPASPHQPQHF
TRBJ2-1	.	TRBV5-4	.	TGTGCCAGCAGCCCCCCCGTGAGGGGATCCTACAATGAGCAGTTCTTC	CASSPPVRGSYNEQFF
TRBJ2-7	once	TRBV6-1	TRBD1	TGTGCCAGCCAGACAGGGGGTTCCTACGAGCAGTACTTC	CASQTGGSYEQYF
TRBJ1-5	.	TRBV7-2	.	TGTGCCAGCAGCTTAGAGGCAAGGAGAAGCAATCAGCCCCAGCATTTT	CASSLEARRSNQPQHF
TRBJ2-7	.	TRBV28	TRBD1	TGTGCCAGCACTCTAGGGGACAGGGTGCTCGAGCAGTACTTC	CASTLGDRVLEQYF
TRBJ2-5	.	TRBV2	TRBD2	TGTGCCAGCAAACTAGCGGAGACCCAGTACTTC	CASKLAETQYF
TRBJ2-1	.	TRBV2	TRBD2	TGTGCCAGCAGGAAACTAGCGGGGGGCTACAATGAGCAGTTCTTC	CASRKLAGGYNEQFF
TRBJ1-4	.	TRBV6-5	.	TGTGCCAGCGGTCTCCCGAATGAAAAACTGTTTTTT	CASGLPNEKLFF
TRBJ2-2	.	TRBV6-4	.	TGTGCCAGCAGTGACGGGGCAGTATGGGATACGGGGGCCGGGGAGCTGTTTTTT	CASSDGAVWDTGAGELFF
TRBJ1-1	.	TRBV6-1	TRBD1	TGTGCCAGCAAGCGACCGGGACAGGGGGCCACTGAAGCTTTCTTT	CASKRPGQGATEAFF
TRBJ2-7	.	TRBV15	.	TGTGCCACCAGCCATGGTTTAGACAGTGGCTACGAGCAGTACTTC	CATSHGLDSGYEQYF
TRBJ2-1	.	TRBV5-4	TRBD2	TGTGCCAGCAGCTTTAAAGCGGGAGACTACAATGAGCAGTTCTTC	CASSFKAGDYNEQFF
TRBJ1-4	.	TRBV2	TRBD1	TGTGCCAGCTCAGGATGGACAGGGTCGCATGAAAAACTGTTTTTT	CASSGWTGSHEKLFF
TRBJ2-1	.	TRBV5-1	.	TGCGCCAGCAGCTCCTCCAGAAATGAGCAGTTCTTC	CASSSSRNEQFF
TRBJ1-2	.	TRBV7-9	.	TGTGCCAGCAGCTTACGGGGAAATACGACCTTC	CASSLRGNTTF